This TCR beta chain was sequenced during a study of CD8 T cells in Susac syndrome. Patients with Susac syndrome met the recently defined diagnostic criteria for definite or probable disease. In contrast to the negatively isolated CD8+ and CD4+ T cells, TEMRA cells were FACS-enriched. Per germline, CDR1 DFQATT and CDR2 SNEGSKA (reference sequence). V was clipped by 1 base and J by 2 bases, with 9 bases between them. The length of the CDR3 is 13 residues. A note on this clonotype: The antigen remains undetermined.

The authors reverse transcribed 0.5 to 1 ug RNA with random hexamers. TCRdb redid the calling of the immunoSEQ multiplex PCR reads with MiXCR, one entry per CDR3 protein. The sample has roughly 130,000 distinct CDR3 sequences, roughly 94% seen once. Overall study findings and caveats: The number of individuals included in the study's TCR sequencing and HLA analysis was acknowledged as relatively small.

The receptor was derived from a human donor with Susac syndrome. V and J are TRBV20-1 and TRBJ2-7, with a possible D match to TRBD2 (6 bases). Sequencing input: CD8+ T cells from PBMCs. CDR3 bases: TGCAGTGCTAGAGGGGACTTTGCCTACGAGCAGTACTTC. This translates into CSARGDFAYEQYF.